This TCR beta chain was profiled in a study of T cell responses to AZD1222 COVID-19 vaccine. Study-wide findings and caveats: Seropositivity was recorded at baseline in only a handful of AZD1222 recipients. Spike-specific TCR breadth rose after two AZD1222 doses, and depth rose as well.

TCRdb's copy holds only in-frame clones and misses some; the assay was immunoSEQ multiplex PCR. The data contain 90,000 to 100,000 clones, roughly nine tenths of them singletons. In its sample, this clone was seen once. The antigen remains unidentified. Here the sequenced sample was peripheral blood, taken on day 0 of AZD1222 vaccination. This receptor was identified in an adult in good health.

CDR3 coding DNA: TGCGCCAGCAGCCAAGATTGGGTGGGAGGGACTGAAGCTTTCTTT. Translated, it gives CASSQDWVGGTEAFF. This chain joins TRBV4-1 and TRBJ1-1; D uncertain. Trimming stripped 0 bases from V and 5 bases from J, with 13 bases between. Germline loops: CDR1 MGHRA, CDR2 YSYEKL. This CDR3 contains 15 residues.